This T cell receptor beta chain was obtained from a study of Ad26.COV2.S vaccination and SARS-CoV-2 variants. Indicated treatment: 19 received Ad26.COV2.S at low or high dose, single or two shots; a few received placebo; per-sample allocation not given. Specimen acquisition occurred on day 63 following the initial vaccine or placebo injection. Here immunoSEQ multiplex PCR was the method, and the copy in TCRdb shows in-frame clones only, minus some. The table shows some 450,000 clones, with roughly 91% occurring only once. In its sample, this clone was seen once. The sequence was collected from a person between 18 and 59 years old who received the Ad26.COV2.S COVID-19 vaccine or a placebo. The sample was peripheral blood, taken in a trial of Ad26.COV2.S vaccine versus placebo.

For the CDR3, the DNA is TGCGCCAGCAGTTTTGGGGACAGGGCCTACAATGAGCAGTTCTTC. This codes for CASSFGDRAYNEQFF. The genes are TRBV5-1 and TRBJ2-1; 9 bases line up with TRBD1. Trimming took 5 bases from V and 2 from J; bases not matched to a gene: 5. CDR3 length: 15 amino acids. Germline loops: CDR1 SGHRS, CDR2 YFSETQ. Full variable domain (remainder filled in from reference TRBV5-1 and TRBJ2-1): KAGVTQTPRYLIKTRGQQVTLSCSPISGHRSVSWYQQTPGQGLQFLFEYFSETQRNKGNFPGRFSGRQFSNSRSEMNVSTLELGDSALYLCASSFGDRAYNEQFFGPGTRLTVL.